One sample yielded the 25 T cell receptor beta chains listed below, sequenced in a study. The sorted Tregs were CD4+CD25+CD127-/low cells. TCRdb used MiXCR to reprocess the 5' RACE reads, holding one entry per CDR3 protein. The sample shows 50,000 to 65,000 distinct CDR3 sequences, less than 25% of them seen only once. Sequenced: tumor-infiltrating Tregs sorted from the breast tumor. The receptors originated from a female donor with breast cancer.

The rearrangement joins TRBV20-1 to TRBJ2-1, with D perhaps TRBD1 or TRBD2 (5 bases each). In germline, CDR1 is DFQATT, CDR2 SNEGSKA (reference sequence). The CDR3 covers 14 residues. Trimming took 5 bases from V and 0 from J, leaving 11 bases between them. The DNA of the CDR3 is TGCAGTGCTCGAGGGGTTTACTCCTACAATGAGCAGTTCTTC. Protein sequence: CSARGVYSYNEQFF.

The chain recombines TRBV5-1 with TRBJ2-1; 8 bases match TRBD1. The CDR3 loop spans 21 amino acids. The V gene end was trimmed by 5 bases and the J gene end by 0 bases; junction bases not matched to a gene: 22. CDR1 and CDR2 from the germline V gene are SGHRS and YFSETQ. CDR3: CASRQDREWYGSEPSYNEQFF. Here the CDR3 DNA reads TGCGCCAGCAGACAGGACAGGGAATGGTACGGGAGCGAACCCTCCTACAATGAGCAGTTCTTC.

The rearrangement links TRBV11-2 to TRBJ1-6; a possible D gene is TRBD1 (6 bases). Germline CDR1 and CDR2: SGHAT and FQNNGV. V was shortened by 5 bases and J by 6 bases, with 17 bases between the two germline ends. The CDR3 spans 16 residues. As DNA, the CDR3 is TGTGCCAGCAGCCGCCCTCCCGGGGGGCTTAATTCACCCCTCCACTTT. Protein product: CASSRPPGGLNSPLHF.

This clonotype appeared many times. This chain connects TRBV20-1 to TRBJ1-2, with D tentatively TRBD1 (6 bases). Germline V gene lookup returns CDR1 DFQATT and CDR2 SNEGSKA (reference sequence). V was clipped by 5 bases and J by 3 bases, with 16 bases between them. The CDR3 runs to 14 residues. CDR3 sequence reads: CSAVRGRGDYGYTF. For the CDR3, the DNA is TGCAGTGCTGTCAGAGGCAGGGGCGACTATGGCTACACCTTC.

The rearrangement uses TRBV5-1 and TRBJ2-2; unclear D gene. CDR1 and CDR2 (germline): SGHRS, YFSETQ. The V gene lost 1 base and the J gene lost 4 bases, with 5 bases spanning the gap. This CDR3 is 13 amino acids long. The CDR3 DNA sequence: TGCGCCAGCAGCTTGACTCCCACCGGGGAGCTGTTTTTT. Amino acids: CASSLTPTGELFF.

As regards this clonotype: The conserved phenylalanine or tryptophan is not found at the CDR3 terminus, so this likely reflects a read error. The chain has TRBV7-9 and TRBJ2-7; 7 bases agree with TRBD1. V lost 5 bases and J lost 5; bases outside the gene matches: 3. This CDR3 contains 12 residues. Germline CDR1 and CDR2: SEHNR and FQNEAQ (reference sequence). The CDR3 bases are TGTGCCAGCAGCGCTACAGGGGACGAGCAGTACTTA. Its translation is CASSATGDEQYL.

This clonotype was seen only once. Since a much larger clone is just one base distant, this may be a read error. The rearrangement joins TRBV15 to TRBJ1-1; D remains ambiguous. V shed 2 bases and J shed 3 bases, with 10 bases lying between them. This CDR3 has 14 residues. Germline V gives CDR1 LNHNV, CDR2 YYDKDF (reference sequence). The CDR3 sequence: CATSRNRMYTEAFF. The CDR3 DNA follows: TGTGCCACCAGCAGAAATCGAATGTACACTGAAGCTTTCTTT. Complete variable domain (other parts from reference TRBV15 and TRBJ1-1): DAMVIQNPRYQVTQFGKPVTLSCSQTLNHNVMYWYQQKSSQAPKLLFHYYDKDFNNEADTPDNFQSRRPNTSFCFLDIRSPGLGDTAMYLCATSRNRMYTEAFFGQGTRLTVV.

Remarks on this clonotype: This sequence may be a read error, since a much larger clone differs from it by one base. This chain uses TRBV6-1 with TRBJ2-1; 11 positions agree with TRBD2. The germline gives CDR1 MNHNS, CDR2 SASEGT. V lost 10 bases and J lost 9; bases outside the gene matches: 11. CDR3 length: 14 residues. CDR3 nucleotides: TGTGCCAACAGCGTTAGCGGGAGGGCGAGTGAGCAGTTCTTC. Translation: CANSVSGRASEQFF.

This clonotype was counted between two and nine times. J is TRBJ1-2 and V is TRBV5-1; D gene ambiguous. CDR1 is SGHRS and CDR2 is YFSETQ in the germline V gene. The CDR3 length is 12 residues. The V end lost 2 bases, the J end lost 6 bases, and 8 bases lay between the germline ends. The CDR3 DNA follows: TGCGCCAGCAGCTTAAACCGAAATGGCTACACCTTC. Its protein is CASSLNRNGYTF. Full variable domain (outside the CDR3, taken from reference TRBV5-1 and TRBJ1-2): KAGVTQTPRYLIKTRGQQVTLSCSPISGHRSVSWYQQTPGQGLQFLFEYFSETQRNKGNFPGRFSGRQFSNSRSEMNVSTLELGDSALYLCASSLNRNGYTFGSGTRLTVV.

V and J are TRBV5-6 and TRBJ2-4; no clear D. Germline CDR1 SGHDT, CDR2 YYEEEE. V was cut by 6 bases and J by 1 base, with 11 bases left in between. The CDR3 runs to 14 residues. CDR3 in DNA: TGTGCCAGCAAAAGGGTCGACGCCAAAAACATTCAGTACTTC. It translates to CASKRVDAKNIQYF.

In its sample, this clonotype was seen a few times. The rearrangement uses TRBV7-2 and TRBJ1-2, with D uncertain. CDR3 length equals 14 residues. Per the germline V gene, CDR1 is SGHTA and CDR2 is FQGNSA. V gave up 5 bases and J gave up 5 bases, with 15 bases separating them. CDR3 in DNA: TGTGCCAGCAGCGTAGGGCACCCTGGATATGGCTACACCTTC. Its translation is CASSVGHPGYGYTF.

The V call is TRBV7-3, the J call TRBJ1-5; D is undetermined. In germline, CDR1 is SGHTA, CDR2 FQGTGA. The CDR3 totals 13 residues. V dropped 3 bases and J dropped 4 bases, with 7 bases sitting between them. CDR3 coding DNA: TGTGCCAGCAGCTTGGACGGGAATCAGCCCCAGCATTTT. Translation gives CASSLDGNQPQHF.

The sample holds many counts of this clonotype. The rearrangement joins TRBV20-1 to TRBJ1-5; maybe TRBD1 (5 bases). There are 14 residues in the CDR3. The ends were cut back, 2 bases at V and 5 bases at J, with 13 bases in the middle. The germline V gene encodes CDR1 DFQATT and CDR2 SNEGSKA (reference sequence). CDR3 DNA: TGCAGTGCTAGACCCTGGGGCCAGTATCAGCCCCAGCATTTT. Translating gives CSARPWGQYQPQHF.

This clonotype was found many times. CDR3 sequence (DNA): TGTGCCAGCAGCATCAGAGTCACTAACTATGGCTACACCTTC. Amino acids: CASSIRVTNYGYTF. The rearrangement joins TRBV7-2 to TRBJ1-2; no definite D call. CDR1 is SGHTA and CDR2 is FQGNSA in the germline V gene. V lost 5 bases and J lost 0, with 10 bases in between. The CDR3 loop spans 14 amino acids.

A word on this clonotype: A read error is likely, as this CDR3 ends without the conserved phenylalanine or tryptophan. The gene calls are TRBV6-6 and TRBJ1-2; no definite D call. The CDR3 contains 17 residues. V lost 0 bases to trimming and J lost 4 bases, with 18 bases between them. From germline, CDR1 is MNHNY and CDR2 SVGAGI (reference sequence). In DNA form, the CDR3 reads TGTGCCAGCAGTTACTCGAAAGTCTTTCGGACGGCCTATGGCTACACCCTC. This gives the protein CASSYSKVFRTAYGYTL.

The sample holds many counts of this clonotype. V usage is TRBV24-1 and J usage is TRBJ2-1; a weak D match, TRBD2 (5 bases). V lost 1 base, J lost 2 bases, and 11 bases lay in between. CDR3 length: 16 amino acids. CDR1 is KGHDR, CDR2 SFDVKD, per germline. The CDR3 DNA follows: TGTGCCACCAGTGATTTTGGGCTTAGCGCCTACAATGAGCAGTTCTTC. This translates into CATSDFGLSAYNEQFF.

This clonotype was seen a single time. A much larger clone is a single base away; this may be a read error. The J gene is TRBJ1-6, the V gene TRBV14; possibly TRBD1 for D (5 bases). From germline, CDR1 is SGHDN and CDR2 FVKESK. The CDR3 sequence is 16 residues long. CDR3 amino acids: CASNQDVGTGNSPLHF. CDR3 bases: TGTGCCAGCAACCAAGATGTGGGGACGGGTAATTCACCCCTCCACTTT.

This clonotype was found many times. The chain couples TRBV7-8 to TRBJ1-2; no definite D call. Germline V gene sequence: CDR1 SGHVS, CDR2 FQNEAQ. V lost 2 bases and J lost 1, with 17 bases in between. The CDR3 runs 17 residues. The CDR3 is CASSLRSGMVLNYGYTF. CDR3 bases: TGTGCCAGCAGCTTACGGTCAGGAATGGTCCTTAACTATGGCTACACCTTC.

V and J are TRBV2 and TRBJ2-7, with a possible D match to TRBD1 (7 bases). Between the trimmed V and J ends, which lost 8 bases and 4 bases, there was a span of 18 bases. Germline values: CDR1 SNHLY, CDR2 FYNNEI. The CDR3 sequence is 14 residues long. CDR3 sequence: CASQGGGLGYEQYF. CDR3 DNA: TGTGCCAGCCAAGGAGGGGGCTTGGGTTACGAGCAGTACTTC.

CDR3 amino acids: CASFRDLNQPQHF. CDR3 in DNA: TGTGCCAGCTTCAGGGATCTAAATCAGCCCCAGCATTTT. The chain is built from TRBV2 and TRBJ1-5, with D perhaps TRBD1 (5 bases). Germline CDR1 reads SNHLY; CDR2 reads FYNNEI. This CDR3 contains 13 residues. The V and J ends lost 8 bases and 4 bases respectively, with 12 bases between them.

Regarding this clonotype: A much larger clone sits a single nucleotide away, making a read error possible. The chain employs TRBV3-1 and TRBJ1-1; D not certain. CDR1 is LGHDT and CDR2 is YNNKEL in the germline V gene (reference sequence). The CDR3 spans 14 residues. This CDR3 reads CAGSQKQPNTEAFF. The CDR3, as DNA: TGTGCCGGCAGCCAAAAACAGCCGAACACTGAAGCTTTCTTT.

This clonotype turned up a few times. The V call is TRBV20-1, the J call TRBJ1-2; D gene uncertain. Germline loops: CDR1 DFQATT, CDR2 SNEGSKA (reference sequence). The CDR3 extends over 12 amino acids. The ends were cut back, 0 bases at V and 8 bases at J, with 10 bases in the middle. The CDR3 DNA is TGCAGTGCTAGAGATTCTCCGGCAGGCTACACCTTC. It specifies CSARDSPAGYTF.

V and J are TRBV5-1 and TRBJ2-3; no firm D call. Trimming shortened V by 3 bases and J by 5 bases, and 19 bases separated the two germline ends. The germline V gene encodes CDR1 SGHRS and CDR2 YFSETQ. There are 16 residues in the CDR3. The CDR3 DNA reads TGCGCCAGCAGCTCCGCCCTAACCACCGTAGGAGATACGCAGTATTTT. Protein product: CASSSALTTVGDTQYF.

This clonotype was recorded a few times. This sequence joins TRBV20-1 and TRBJ1-1; 11 positions match TRBD1. The CDR3 runs 15 residues. V trimming: 4 bases; J trimming: 4 bases; junction bases outside the gene matches: 8. Germline CDR1 is DFQATT and CDR2 is SNEGSKA (reference sequence). The CDR3 DNA sequence: TGCAGTGCTACCGGCGCCGGGACAGGGGGCACTGAAGCTTTCTTT. Translating gives CSATGAGTGGTEAFF.

This clonotype came up a few times. The V and J genes are TRBV20-1 and TRBJ1-6; D not resolved. The CDR3 has 13 amino acids. Germline values: CDR1 DFQATT, CDR2 SNEGSKA (reference sequence). Trimming left V 5 bases short and J 5 bases short, with 10 bases between. This chain's CDR3 is CSALTVNNSPLHF. CDR3 coding DNA: TGCAGTGCTTTAACAGTAAATAATTCACCCCTCCACTTT.